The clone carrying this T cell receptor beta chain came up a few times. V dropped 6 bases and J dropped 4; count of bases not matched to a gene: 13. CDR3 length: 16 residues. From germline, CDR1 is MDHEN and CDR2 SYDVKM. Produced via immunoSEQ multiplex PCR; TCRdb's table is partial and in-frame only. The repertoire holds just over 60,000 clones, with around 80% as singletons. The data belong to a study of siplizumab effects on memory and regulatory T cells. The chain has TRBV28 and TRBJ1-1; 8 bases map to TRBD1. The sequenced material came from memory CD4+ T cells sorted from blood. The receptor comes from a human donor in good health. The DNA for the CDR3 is TGTGCCAGCAGGCGGGACAGGTTGATCTTCGGCACTGAAGCTTTCTTT. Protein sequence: CASRRDRLIFGTEAFF.